Following are 16 T cell receptor beta chains from one sample sequenced in a study of neurological immune-mediated disorders. Each CDR3 protein gets one entry after TCRdb re-called the 5' RACE reads with MiXCR. Of about 21,000 distinct CDR3 sequences detected, approximately 5.9% appear once; the ten largest clones hold less than 55%. Input material: CD8+ T cells from blood. The receptors were sampled from a man younger than 35 in good health.

This clonotype has a count of ten or more. The chain carries TRBV6-4 and TRBJ2-3, with TRBD2 matching over 8 bases. Germline CDR1 reads MRHNA; CDR2 reads SNTAGT. After removal of 6 bases from V and 2 bases from J, the junction contained 4 bases not matched to a gene. This CDR3 comprises 14 residues. CDR3 sequence reads: CASSELADTDTQYF. In nucleotides, the CDR3 is TGTGCCAGCAGCGAACTAGCGGACACAGATACGCAGTATTTT.

The chain links TRBV20-1 to TRBJ2-7; no definite D call. The CDR3 runs to 13 residues. V was pared by 2 bases and J by 2 bases, with 10 bases between. Germline CDR1 and CDR2: DFQATT and SNEGSKA (reference sequence). CDR3 region: CSARPSGAYEQYF. The CDR3 DNA sequence: TGCAGTGCTAGACCCTCAGGAGCCTACGAGCAGTACTTC.

This clonotype was detected only a few times. A clone one base away is much larger, so this may be a read error. The chain uses TRBV19 and TRBJ2-7; D tentatively fits TRBD1 or TRBD2 (5 bases each). Trimming took 10 bases from V and 7 from J, leaving 23 bases between them. CDR1 is LNHDA and CDR2 is SQIVND in the germline V gene (reference sequence). The CDR3 sequence is 14 residues long. CDR3 residues: CATSMGVVYNEQYF. The CDR3 coding sequence is TGTGCCACCAGCATGGGGGTCGTATACAATGAGCAGTACTTC.

This clonotype was seen repeatedly, ten times or more. J is TRBJ2-3 and V is TRBV12-3 or TRBV12-4, with D possibly being TRBD2 (6 bases). This CDR3 has 17 amino acids. The V and J ends lost 5 bases and 1 base respectively, with 19 bases between them. CDR3 in DNA: TGTGCCAGCAGTGGAGACCTTCACGGCGGGGGCACAGATACGCAGTATTTT. This gives the protein CASSGDLHGGGTDTQYF.

This clonotype has ten or more counts. The V call is TRBV12-3 or TRBV12-4, the J call TRBJ2-7; D unclear. This CDR3 has 13 residues. The V end was cut by 5 bases, the J end by 2 bases, with 10 bases between. CDR3 DNA: TGTGCCAGCAGTCTCCGGCCGACCTACGAGCAGTACTTC. As protein: CASSLRPTYEQYF.

This clonotype was counted many times. This sequence joins TRBV6-5 and TRBJ2-7; 10 nucleotides agree with TRBD1. This CDR3 spans 15 amino acids. J was trimmed by 2 bases and V by 2 bases; bases with no gene match: 3. Germline V lookup: CDR1 MNHEY, CDR2 SVGAGI. CDR3 sequence reads: CASSYGTGVTYEQYF. The CDR3, as DNA: TGTGCCAGCAGTTACGGGACAGGGGTTACCTACGAGCAGTACTTC.

On this clonotype itself: Germline is not matched at one junction end, which may reflect a read error. The chain carries TRBV29-1 and TRBJ2-2; a possible D gene is TRBD2 (5 bases). CDR1 and CDR2 (germline): SQVTM, ANQGSEA. The CDR3 runs 12 residues. The CDR3 coding sequence is TGCAGCGTTGTTGATGGCACCGGGGAGCCGTTTTTT. It yields the protein CSVVDGTGEPFF.

This clonotype was counted ten times or more. The chain joins TRBV4-1 to TRBJ1-1; no definite D call. This CDR3 comprises 16 residues. Germline V gives CDR1 MGHRA, CDR2 YSYEKL. V gave up 1 base and J gave up 3 bases, with 15 bases separating them. The CDR3 loop reads CASSQVSQGIDTEAFF. The CDR3 DNA sequence: TGCGCCAGCAGCCAAGTGAGTCAAGGGATTGACACTGAAGCTTTCTTT.

The table lists this clonotype with many counts. The chain has TRBV25-1 and TRBJ1-1; 7 positions match TRBD1. The CDR3 consists of 14 residues. The junction had 6 bases not matched to a gene; V was cut back by 3 bases and J by 5 bases. CDR1 is MGHDK, CDR2 SYGVNS, per germline. CDR3 sequence reads: CASSDPQGRTEAFF. CDR3 sequence (DNA): TGTGCCAGCAGTGATCCACAGGGGCGTACTGAAGCTTTCTTT.

This clonotype was seen repeatedly, ten times or more. The chain employs TRBV5-6 and TRBJ1-5; 7 positions match TRBD1. Germline values: CDR1 SGHDT, CDR2 YYEEEE. The length of the CDR3 is 13 residues. V lost 4 bases and J lost 7; bases outside the gene matches: 5. The CDR3 sequence: CASSRGQRQPQHF. CDR3 sequence (DNA): TGTGCCAGCAGCAGGGGACAGCGGCAGCCCCAGCATTTT. Together with reference TRBV5-6 and TRBJ1-5, the CDR3 gives the full variable domain: DAGVTQSPTHLIKTRGQQVTLRCSPKSGHDTVSWYQQALGQGPQFIFQYYEEEERQRGNFPDRFSGHQFPNYSSELNVNALLLGDSALYLCASSRGQRQPQHFGDGTRLSIL.

In this sample, this clonotype turned up many times. CDR3 amino acids: CASSYPGVSGANVLTF. CDR3 in DNA: TGTGCCAGCAGTTACCCTGGTGTTTCTGGGGCCAACGTCCTGACTTTC. This chain connects TRBV6-6 to TRBJ2-6, with D unclear. V was clipped by 2 bases and J by 1 base, with 9 bases between them. Germline V gene data show CDR1 as MNHNY and CDR2 as SVGAGI (reference sequence). This CDR3 contains 16 residues.

This clonotype was counted many times. V gene TRBV5-1 combines with J gene TRBJ2-5; D is uncertain. Germline-derived CDR1 and CDR2 are SGHRS and YFSETQ. The CDR3 contains 16 residues. Trimming shortened V by 0 bases and J by 1 base, and 13 bases separated the two germline ends. This chain's CDR3 is CASSLEWLVTQETQYF. DNA of the CDR3: TGCGCCAGCAGCTTGGAGTGGTTGGTAACCCAAGAGACCCAGTACTTC.

This clonotype showed up many times. The rearrangement uses TRBV20-1 and TRBJ2-5, with D hard to call. The germline gives CDR1 DFQATT, CDR2 SNEGSKA (reference sequence). CDR3 length: 13 amino acids. Trimming removed 2 bases from V and 5 bases from J, with 12 bases in between. This CDR3 reads CSARRLEAETQYF. CDR3 in DNA: TGCAGTGCTAGACGGCTAGAGGCGGAGACCCAGTACTTC.

There are many counts of this clonotype. This chain links TRBV6-5 with TRBJ1-1; D is perhaps TRBD1 (6 bases). The CDR3 contains 13 residues. CDR1 and CDR2 from the germline V gene are MNHEY and SVGAGI. V was cut by 3 bases and J by 3 bases, with 8 bases left in between. The CDR3 DNA follows: TGTGCCAGCAGTTATTACAGGGACACTGAAGCTTTCTTT. It encodes CASSYYRDTEAFF.

This clonotype was seen ten or more times. The rearrangement uses TRBV12-3 or TRBV12-4 and TRBJ2-1; 7 positions agree with TRBD1. This CDR3 has 17 amino acids. The ends lost 1 base at V and 7 bases at J; junction bases unmatched: 13. CDR3 in DNA: TGTGCCAGCAGTTTAGACAGGGGAGAGGGGCCCAATAATGAGCAGTTCTTC. It yields the protein CASSLDRGEGPNNEQFF.

In this sample, this clonotype turned up many times. The CDR3 nucleotides read TGTGCCTCATCCTTTAGCGGGGGGGGTAATGAGCAGTTCTTC. It specifies CASSFSGGGNEQFF. The chain couples TRBV7-2 to TRBJ2-1, with 11 bases matching TRBD2. V lost 11 bases and J lost 7; bases outside the gene matches: 10. Germline V gives CDR1 SGHTA, CDR2 FQGNSA. The CDR3 has 14 residues.